A single sample gave rise to the 13 T cell receptor beta chains below, sequenced in a study of blood T cell repertoires in COVID-19. The method was immunoSEQ multiplex PCR; TCRdb's version includes in-frame clones alone and lacks a portion of them. The data contain nearly 350,000 clones, about 90% of them singletons. Sequenced input: peripheral blood. The origin of the receptors is a woman in her 70s with COVID-19, enrolled during active disease.

Many counts were recorded for this clone. This chain connects TRBV10-2 to TRBJ2-7; unclear D gene. In germline, CDR1 is WSHSY, CDR2 SAAADI. The CDR3 spans 12 residues. Trimming removed 8 bases from V and 9 bases from J, with 17 bases in between. Written as DNA, the CDR3 is TGCGCCAGCGGTAATGAGGTGGCCAGGCAGTACTTC. It yields the protein CASGNEVARQYF.

In its sample, this clone was seen a few times. The chain joins TRBV5-6 to TRBJ2-3; possibly TRBD1 for D (5 bases). Trimming shortened V by 0 bases and J by 3 bases, and 11 bases separated the two germline ends. Germline values: CDR1 SGHDT, CDR2 YYEEEE. The CDR3 consists of 15 residues. CDR3 nucleotides: TGTGCCAGCAGCTTGGAAGGGGTAGGGACAGATACGCAGTATTTT. Its protein product is CASSLEGVGTDTQYF.

The chain combines TRBV6-5 with TRBJ1-1; maybe TRBD1 (5 bases). The germline V gene encodes CDR1 MNHEY and CDR2 SVGAGI. The CDR3 is 14 amino acids. Trimming left V 9 bases short and J 3 bases short, with 17 bases between. The CDR3 DNA reads as TGTGCCAGTGGGTCGGCAGGGAAGTACACTGAAGCTTTCTTT. Its translation: CASGSAGKYTEAFF.

The V call is TRBV5-6, the J call TRBJ1-1; D is unclear. The CDR3 is 11 amino acids. Germline CDR1 reads SGHDT; CDR2 reads YYEEEE. The ends were cut back, 4 bases at V and 3 bases at J, with 4 bases in the middle. CDR3 residues: CASSRDTEAFF. The CDR3 DNA follows: TGTGCCAGCAGCCGGGACACTGAAGCTTTCTTT.

The rearrangement joins TRBV5-5 to TRBJ2-7; 8 nucleotides agree with TRBD1. The germline V gene has CDR1 SGHKS and CDR2 YYEKEE (reference sequence). J gave up 6 bases and V 4 bases, and 6 bases lay outside the gene matches. This CDR3 has 13 residues. Here the CDR3 DNA reads TGTGCCAGCAGCCCGGTGGGGACAGGCGAGCAGTACTTC. This codes for CASSPVGTGEQYF.

This chain uses TRBV24-1 with TRBJ1-5; D call uncertain. There are 15 residues in the CDR3. The germline V gene has CDR1 KGHDR and CDR2 SFDVKD. V was pared by 4 bases and J by 3 bases, with 12 bases between. CDR3 sequence (DNA): TGTGCCACCAGTGACCCAACTGCCTCCAATCAGCCCCAGCATTTT. It is translated as CATSDPTASNQPQHF.

The chain links TRBV7-2 to TRBJ1-5, with D unresolved. The CDR3 has 12 amino acids. Trimming took 5 bases from V and 3 from J, leaving 5 bases between them. CDR1 is SGHTA and CDR2 is FQGNSA in the germline V gene. CDR3 in DNA: TGTGCCAGCAGCGAGCTCAATCAGCCCCAGCATTTT. This encodes CASSELNQPQHF. Based on the CDR3 plus reference TRBV7-2 and TRBJ1-5, the full variable domain is GAGVSQSPSNKVTEKGKDVELRCDPISGHTALYWYRQSLGQGLEFLIYFQGNSAPDKSGLPSDRFSAERTGGSVSTLTIQRTQQEDSAVYLCASSELNQPQHFGDGTRLSIL.

This clone came up once. In DNA, the CDR3 is TGTGCCAGCAGTGAAGGGGCGCTAGCGCCCTACGAGCAGTACTTC. Translating it yields CASSEGALAPYEQYF. The chain uses TRBV2 and TRBJ2-7; D perhaps matches TRBD2 (6 bases). The CDR3 has 15 amino acids. The V gene lost 1 base and the J gene lost 2 bases, with 12 bases spanning the gap. CDR1 and CDR2 from the germline V gene are SNHLY and FYNNEI.

The chain links TRBV18 to TRBJ2-7; no reliable D call. Germline V gene data show CDR1 as KGHSH and CDR2 as LQKENI. Trimming shortened V by 4 bases and J by 4 bases, and 5 bases separated the two germline ends. CDR3 size: 11 residues. CDR3 amino acids: CASSLLYEQYF. The DNA for the CDR3 is TGTGCCAGCTCACTTCTATACGAGCAGTACTTC. Variable domain in full (rest from reference TRBV18 and TRBJ2-7): NAGVMQNPRHLVRRRGQEARLRCSPMKGHSHVYWYRQLPEEGLKFMVYLQKENIIDESGMPKERFSAEFPKEGPSILRIQQVVRGDSAAYFCASSLLYEQYFGPGTRLTVT.

The chain recombines TRBV6-5 with TRBJ1-2; the match to TRBD1 covers 7 bases. This CDR3 has 14 residues. V shed 7 bases, J shed 6 bases, and the junction held 11 bases outside the gene matches. Germline CDR1 is MNHEY and CDR2 is SVGAGI. CDR3: CASNQAGRGDGYTF. The CDR3 nucleotides are TGTGCCAGCAACCAAGCGGGCAGGGGGGATGGCTACACCTTC.

This sequence joins TRBV5-6 and TRBJ2-4, with 8 bases fitting TRBD2. V dropped 1 base and J dropped 7; count of bases not matched to a gene: 10. Germline assignment: CDR1 SGHDT and CDR2 YYEEEE. The CDR3 totals 16 residues. CDR3 sequence: CASSLSQPGGRNIQYF. Here the CDR3 DNA reads TGTGCCAGCAGCTTGTCCCAGCCGGGGGGGCGGAACATTCAGTACTTC.

The chain uses TRBV19 and TRBJ2-2; 8 positions agree with TRBD1. J gave up 4 bases and V 6 bases, and 13 bases lay outside the gene matches. CDR3 size: 17 residues. In germline, CDR1 is LNHDA, CDR2 SQIVND (reference sequence). CDR3 protein: CASSLPQGAGSTGELFF. The CDR3, as DNA: TGTGCCAGTAGCCTACCTCAGGGGGCGGGCAGCACCGGGGAGCTGTTTTTT.

The chain carries TRBV11-1 and TRBJ1-6, with 7 bases aligning to TRBD1. Germline trimming cut 7 bases from V and 7 bases from J; bases unmatched to any gene: 10. This CDR3 region has 15 residues. Germline V gene sequence: CDR1 SGHAT, CDR2 FQDESV (reference sequence). CDR3 sequence: CASTEGGTANSPLHF. The CDR3 DNA follows: TGTGCCAGCACCGAAGGGGGGACAGCCAATTCACCCCTCCACTTT.